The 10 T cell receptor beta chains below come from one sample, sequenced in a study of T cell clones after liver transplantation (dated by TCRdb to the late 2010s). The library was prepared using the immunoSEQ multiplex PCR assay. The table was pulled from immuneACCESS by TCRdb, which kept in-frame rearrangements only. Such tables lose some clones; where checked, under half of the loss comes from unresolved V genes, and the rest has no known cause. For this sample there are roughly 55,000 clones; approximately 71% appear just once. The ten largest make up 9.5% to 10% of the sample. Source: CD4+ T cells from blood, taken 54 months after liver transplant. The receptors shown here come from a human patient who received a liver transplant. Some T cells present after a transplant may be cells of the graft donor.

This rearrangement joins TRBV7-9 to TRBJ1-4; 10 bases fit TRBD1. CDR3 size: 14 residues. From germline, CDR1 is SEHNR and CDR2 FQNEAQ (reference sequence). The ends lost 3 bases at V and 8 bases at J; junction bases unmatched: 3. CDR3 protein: CASSFGTGDEKLFF. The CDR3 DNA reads TGTGCCAGCAGCTTCGGGACAGGGGACGAAAAACTGTTTTTT.

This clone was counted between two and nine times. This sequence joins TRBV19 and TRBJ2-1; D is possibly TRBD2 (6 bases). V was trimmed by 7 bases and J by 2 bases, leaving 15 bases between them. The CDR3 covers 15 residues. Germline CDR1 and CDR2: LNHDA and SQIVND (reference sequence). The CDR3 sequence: CASKGAGYTYNEQFF. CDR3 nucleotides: TGTGCCAGTAAGGGAGCGGGTTATACCTACAATGAGCAGTTCTTC.

The CDR3, as DNA: TGTGCCAGCAGCTTGGATCCGGGGGGGGCCCAAGAGACCCAGTACTTC. Amino acid sequence: CASSLDPGGAQETQYF. This sequence joins TRBV5-4 and TRBJ2-5; 8 bases are a match to TRBD2. CDR3 length: 16 residues. The V gene end was trimmed by 0 bases and the J gene end by 1 base; junction bases not matched to a gene: 5. Per germline, CDR1 SGHNT and CDR2 YYREEE (reference sequence).

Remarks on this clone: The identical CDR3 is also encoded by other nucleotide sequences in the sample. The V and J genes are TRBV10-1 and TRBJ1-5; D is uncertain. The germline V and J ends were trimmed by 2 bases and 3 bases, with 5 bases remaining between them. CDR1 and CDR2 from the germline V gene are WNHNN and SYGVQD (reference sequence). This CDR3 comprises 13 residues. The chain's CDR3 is CASSETSNQPQHF. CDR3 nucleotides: TGCGCCAGCAGTGAGACGTCCAATCAGCCCCAGCATTTT.

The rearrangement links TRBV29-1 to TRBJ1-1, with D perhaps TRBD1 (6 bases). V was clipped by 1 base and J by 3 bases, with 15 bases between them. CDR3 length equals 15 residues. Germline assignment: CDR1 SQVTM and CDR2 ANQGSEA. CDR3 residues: CSVEAQGREDTEAFF. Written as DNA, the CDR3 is TGCAGCGTTGAAGCACAGGGTCGCGAGGACACTGAAGCTTTCTTT.

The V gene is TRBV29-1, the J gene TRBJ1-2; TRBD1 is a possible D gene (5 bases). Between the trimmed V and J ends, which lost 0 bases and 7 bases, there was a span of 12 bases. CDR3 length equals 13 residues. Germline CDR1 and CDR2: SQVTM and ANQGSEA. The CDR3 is CSVEDRQGSGYTF. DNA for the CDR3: TGCAGCGTTGAAGATAGGCAGGGCTCTGGCTACACCTTC.

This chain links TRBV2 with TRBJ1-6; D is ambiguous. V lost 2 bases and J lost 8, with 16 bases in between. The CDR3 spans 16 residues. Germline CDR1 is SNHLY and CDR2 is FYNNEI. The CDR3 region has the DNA TGTGCCAGCAGTGAACAGGTAACCTCGGGAGATTCACCCCTCCACTTT. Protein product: CASSEQVTSGDSPLHF.

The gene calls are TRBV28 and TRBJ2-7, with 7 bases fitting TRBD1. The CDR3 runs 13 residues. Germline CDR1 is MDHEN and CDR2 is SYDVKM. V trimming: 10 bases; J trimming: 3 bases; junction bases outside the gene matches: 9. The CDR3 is CATRRGGGYEQYF. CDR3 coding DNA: TGTGCCACCCGGCGAGGGGGCGGCTACGAGCAGTACTTC.

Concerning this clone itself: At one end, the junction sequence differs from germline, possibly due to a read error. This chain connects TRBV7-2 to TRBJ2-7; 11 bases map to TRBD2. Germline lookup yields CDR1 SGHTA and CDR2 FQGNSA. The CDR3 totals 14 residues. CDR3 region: CASSLAASGGPILF. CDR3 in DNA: TGTGCCAGCAGCTTAGCGGCTAGCGGGGGGCCCATTCTGTTC.

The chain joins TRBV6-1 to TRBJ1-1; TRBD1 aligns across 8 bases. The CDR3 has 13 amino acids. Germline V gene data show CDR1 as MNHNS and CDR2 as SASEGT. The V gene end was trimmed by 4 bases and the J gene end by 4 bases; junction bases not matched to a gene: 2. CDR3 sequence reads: CASSVTGGTEAFF. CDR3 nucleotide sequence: TGTGCCAGCAGTGTAACAGGGGGCACTGAAGCTTTCTTT.